This T cell receptor beta chain was captured by sequencing in a study of prognosis after radiotherapy for stage I lung cancer (dated by TCRdb to 2020 to 2023). For the study in its entirety: Between April 2018 and January 2019, around 19 patients with stage I NSCLC were enrolled in Nanjing, China. Ages in the cohort of about a dozen men and 6 women ranged from about 50 to 85 years, with a median of 74. SBRT was delivered in 3 to 5 fractions with a biologically effective dose of at least 100 Gy, and image-guided IMRT or VMAT was used for delivery. Every patient was regarded as medically inoperable, because of comorbidities in around eleven cases and refusal of surgery in seven or eight cases. Squamous cell carcinoma histology was identified in roughly seven patients, and adenocarcinoma histology was identified in about twelve patients. After SBRT, distant metastases developed in four of the 19 patients at a median of around 7 months, while the remaining 15 patients had no significant progression. No patient received concurrent therapy alongside SBRT. Oligometastatic NSCLC after surgical resection of the primary tumor was present in a handful of patients, while newly diagnosed primary stage I lung tumors were present in over eleven. The study took one blood sample before SBRT and one after SBRT from each of 20 or so patients and sequenced all 38 samples. This study profiled peripheral blood TCR beta repertoires from stage I NSCLC patients before and after stereotactic body radiotherapy and linked the repertoires to distant failure.

This clonotype was detected many times. Its binding antigen is unknown. Nothing much larger sits one base from this clone, and base qualities are not available. Overall results and qualifications from the work: Post-SBRT Shannon entropy and its change from baseline were lower in patients who developed distant metastases; baseline Shannon entropy was not associated with metastases. TRBV and TRBJ usage frequencies reportedly differed by metastasis status, in two V genes at baseline and in roughly ten V and two J genes after SBRT. The study was limited by the small cohort and short follow-up, and independent validation of the study findings is required. After SBRT, the count of unique TCR clones dropped from a median of about 10,000 beforehand to 6,500 to 7,500 afterward (Wilcoxon paired P=0.011). None of the reported P values were adjusted for multiple comparisons. Whether the expanded TCR clones were tumor-specific was not determined.

V has 4 bases trimmed and J has 9 bases trimmed; junction bases matching no gene number 3. CDR1 is given as SQVTM and CDR2 as ANQGSEA, both from the germline V gene. The CDR3 starts with the cysteine, ends with the phenylalanine, and has 11 residues. The CDR3 DNA has 33 bases and is translated from base 1. All patients had node-negative disease on CT and PET/CT, and none had a history of other malignancies or prior chemotherapy or radiotherapy. At each of two time points, 4.5 to 7.5 milliliters of peripheral venous blood were collected in EDTA tubes. Ficoll-Paque Plus density-gradient centrifugation was used to isolate PBMCs. Right after collection, samples were kept at -80 degrees C until analysis. The TCR beta CDR3 region was amplified from genomic DNA by two rounds of multiplex PCR. In the first round of PCR, primers specific to each TRBV and TRBJ gene were used, and the primer sequences are filed in Chinese patent CN105087789A. The second PCR round used universal primers. The Roche High Pure PCR Template Preparation Kit was used to extract genomic DNA from the frozen PBMCs. Paired-end sequencing with 151 bp reads was performed on the libraries using an Illumina HiSeq 3000. The published analysis was carried out like this. CutAdapt was used to remove raw reads lacking the multiplex PCR primer sequences. PEAR was used to merge high-quality paired reads into contigs. TRB V, D and J gene segments were assigned to each contig with MiXCR by alignment to reference sequences. To remove sequencing errors, CDR3 sequences were clustered according to base quality and sequence similarity. Diversity was measured as Shannon entropy normalized by the natural log of productive TCR sequence number. One minus Shannon entropy divided by the natural log of the number of unique clonotypes was used as the definition of clonality. Using the Youden index from ROC curves, the researchers picked the repertoire-metric cut-offs for progression-free survival, and all analyses were carried out in R 3.5.3. Clones were called with MiXCR by TCRdb after fastp trimmed the public reads at Q25, and only in-frame beta chains were retained. Every CDR3 protein is listed once, alongside the most common genes and DNA of its rows. TCRdb, not the original authors, processed these V and J calls. Within this sample are fewer than 20,000 distinct CDR3 sequences, with 15% to 20% of them counted one time only. 38% of the sample comes from the top ten.

The sequence came from a donor aged 50 or older with non-small cell lung cancer. The sequenced sample was PBMCs, obtained before or after stereotactic body radiation therapy (not recorded which). The sequence is built from TRBV29-1 and TRBJ2-1, and TRBD1 aligns with 7 junction nucleotides. This receptor has the CDR3 CSVVPGGEQFF. Here is the DNA: TGCAGCGTTGTCCCAGGGGGTGAGCAGTTCTTC.